This T cell receptor beta chain derives from a study of shared clonotypes between healthy human individuals. The repertoire was sequenced with immunoSEQ multiplex PCR; TCRdb's copy has only in-frame clones and lacks some. Among about 2,500,000 clones, more than 90% were seen once, and the ten largest hold 0.13% to 0.15%. General study results and limits: Rarefaction showed that sequencing of sorted subsets was incomplete (despite large depth).

Germline V gene data show CDR1 as MGHRA and CDR2 as YSYEKL. V shed 4 bases, J shed 5 bases, and the junction held 11 bases outside the gene matches. CDR3 length: 17 amino acids. Regarding this clone: No antigen is known for it.

This receptor was taken from a man aged 18 to 35 in good health. The rearrangement uses TRBV4-1 and TRBJ2-5, with 12 bases lining up with TRBD1. Sequences were obtained from naive CD4+ T cells sorted from blood. Indicated subset: CD45RA+ positively selected. This CDR3 reads CASSPRRDRGLLETQYF. As DNA, the CDR3 is TGCGCCAGCAGCCCCCGCCGGGACAGGGGGCTTTTGGAGACCCAGTACTTC.